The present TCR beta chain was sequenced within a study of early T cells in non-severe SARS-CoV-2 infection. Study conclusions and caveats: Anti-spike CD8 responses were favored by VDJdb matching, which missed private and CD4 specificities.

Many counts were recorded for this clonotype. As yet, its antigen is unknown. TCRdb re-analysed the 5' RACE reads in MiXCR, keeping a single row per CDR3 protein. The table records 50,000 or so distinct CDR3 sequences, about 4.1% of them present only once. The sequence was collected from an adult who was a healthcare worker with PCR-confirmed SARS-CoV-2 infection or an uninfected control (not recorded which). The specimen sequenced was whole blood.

CDR3 residues: CASSRPRTSGSSLGEQFF. The DNA of the CDR3 is TGTGCCAGTAGTCGCCCCCGGACTAGCGGCAGTAGCCTGGGTGAGCAGTTCTTC. The chain recombines TRBV19 with TRBJ2-1; TRBD2 aligns across 10 bases. This CDR3 contains 18 residues. Germline trimming cut 5 bases from V and 9 bases from J; bases unmatched to any gene: 19. The germline V gene encodes CDR1 LNHDA and CDR2 SQIVND (reference sequence).